This T cell receptor (beta chain) was captured in a study of cytomegalovirus exposure and HLA in healthy donors. On the study more broadly: Later, an analysis reported that the 120 or so validation repertoires had used the same platform as the roughly 700 first-cohort repertoires.

Only in-frame clones appear in the TCRdb table, and some are missing; sequencing was by immunoSEQ multiplex PCR. Found here are 260,000 or so clones, 90% of them singletons; the top ten hold 3% to 3.5%. Remarks on this clone: Its antigen remains unknown.

The donors belonged to the approximately 120-subject validation cohort, separate from the roughly 670-subject first cohort. Study outcomes and limitations: It was confirmed in vitro that three of the CMV-associated chains were specific for CMV antigens.

Germline CDR1 and CDR2: LNHDA and SQIVND (reference sequence). This CDR3 region has 15 residues. Trimming at V came to 1 base and at J to 7 bases, leaving 4 bases not matched to a gene. The sequenced material came from PBMCs. This TCR was sampled from a woman in her thirties in good health and CMV-seronegative. The chain carries TRBV19 and TRBJ2-2; 9 bases are shared with TRBD2. This CDR3 is CASSIGTSGFGELFF. For the CDR3, the DNA is TGTGCCAGTAGTATAGGAACTAGCGGGTTCGGGGAGCTGTTTTTT. The whole variable domain, remainder taken from reference TRBV19 and TRBJ2-2, is DGGITQSPKYLFRKEGQNVTLSCEQNLNHDAMYWYRQDPGQGLRLIYYSQIVNDFQKGDIAEGYSVSREKKESFPLTVTSAQKNPTAFYLCASSIGTSGFGELFFGEGSRLTVL.